This T cell receptor (beta chain) was sequenced during a study of blood T cell repertoires in COVID-19. Across the whole study: Acute and convalescent COVID-19 samples came from the United States, Italy and Spain. Sample material is recorded as cDNA or gDNA derived from T cells, B-cell-depleted T cells, or PBMCs.

The CDR3 sequence is 12 residues long. V lost 4 bases and J 11 bases, leaving 14 bases between the germline ends. The germline V gene encodes CDR1 LGHDT and CDR2 YNNKEL (reference sequence). In the authors' methods: Estimation of nucleated cell counts relied on the amplification of reference gene primers. Sequencing was performed with immunoSEQ multiplex PCR; in TCRdb, only in-frame clones are kept and a portion is missing. V and J calls and clone size are copied from that table; D and trimming were computed from the DNA. The sample lists about 150,000 clones; 80% to 90% were seen once. This receptor was taken from a human donor in a cohort sampled during active COVID-19. The sample was peripheral blood. The chain employs TRBV3-1 (or the pseudogene TRBV3-2) and TRBJ1-1; D is possibly TRBD1 (5 bases). For the CDR3, the DNA is TGTGCCAGCAGCCTCCCACCAGGGATTGCTTTCTTT. This translates into CASSLPPGIAFF.